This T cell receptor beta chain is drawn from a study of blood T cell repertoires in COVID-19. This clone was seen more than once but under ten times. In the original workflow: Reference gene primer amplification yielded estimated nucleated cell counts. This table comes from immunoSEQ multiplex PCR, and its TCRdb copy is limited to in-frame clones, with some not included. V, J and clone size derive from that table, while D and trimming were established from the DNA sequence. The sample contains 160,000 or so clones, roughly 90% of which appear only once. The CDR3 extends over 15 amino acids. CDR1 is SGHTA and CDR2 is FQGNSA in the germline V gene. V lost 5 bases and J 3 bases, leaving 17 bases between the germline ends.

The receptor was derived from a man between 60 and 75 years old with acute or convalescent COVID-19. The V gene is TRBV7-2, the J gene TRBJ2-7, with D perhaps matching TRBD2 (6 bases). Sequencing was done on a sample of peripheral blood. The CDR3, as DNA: TGTGCCAGCAGCCCGGACTCGGTGGGGGGCTACGAGCAGTACTTC. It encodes CASSPDSVGGYEQYF.